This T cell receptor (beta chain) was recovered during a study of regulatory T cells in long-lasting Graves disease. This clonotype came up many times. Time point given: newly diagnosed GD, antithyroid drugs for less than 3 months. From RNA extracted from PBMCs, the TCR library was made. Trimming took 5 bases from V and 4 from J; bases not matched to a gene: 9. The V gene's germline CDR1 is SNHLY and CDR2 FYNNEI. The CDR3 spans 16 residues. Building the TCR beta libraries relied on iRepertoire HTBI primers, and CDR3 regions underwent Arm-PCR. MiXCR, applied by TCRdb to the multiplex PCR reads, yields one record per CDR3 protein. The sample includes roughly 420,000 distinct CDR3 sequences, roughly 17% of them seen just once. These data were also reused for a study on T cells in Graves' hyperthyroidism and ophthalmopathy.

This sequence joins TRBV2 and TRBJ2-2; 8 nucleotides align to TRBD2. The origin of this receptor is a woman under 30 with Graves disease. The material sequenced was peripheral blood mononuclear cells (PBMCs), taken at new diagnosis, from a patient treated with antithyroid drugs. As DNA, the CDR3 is TGTGCCAGCAGTAGACTTGCGGGAGGACGCACCGGGGAGCTGTTTTTT. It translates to CASSRLAGGRTGELFF.